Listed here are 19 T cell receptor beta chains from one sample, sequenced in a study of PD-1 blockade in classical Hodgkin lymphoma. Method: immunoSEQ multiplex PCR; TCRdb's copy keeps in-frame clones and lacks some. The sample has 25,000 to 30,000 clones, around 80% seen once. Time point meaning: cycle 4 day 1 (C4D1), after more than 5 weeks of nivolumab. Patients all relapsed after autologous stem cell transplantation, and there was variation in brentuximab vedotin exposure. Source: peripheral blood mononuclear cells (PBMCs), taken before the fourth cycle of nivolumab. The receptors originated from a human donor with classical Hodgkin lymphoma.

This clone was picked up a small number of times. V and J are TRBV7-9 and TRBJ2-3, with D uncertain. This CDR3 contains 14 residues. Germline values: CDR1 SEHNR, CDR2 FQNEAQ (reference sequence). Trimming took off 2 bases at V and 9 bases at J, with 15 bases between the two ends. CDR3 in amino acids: CASSLMGPSITQYF. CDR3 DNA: TGTGCCAGCAGCTTAATGGGCCCTTCGATAACGCAGTATTTT.

The CDR3 sequence: CASSSGTGDGGYTF. In nucleotides, the CDR3 is TGTGCCAGCAGTTCCGGGACAGGGGACGGTGGCTACACCTTC. This chain connects TRBV6-5 to TRBJ1-2; the match to TRBD1 covers 10 bases. Per the germline V gene, CDR1 is MNHEY and CDR2 is SVGAGI. The V segment lost 4 bases and the J segment 7 bases; nucleotides outside the gene matches: 6. The CDR3 extends over 14 amino acids.

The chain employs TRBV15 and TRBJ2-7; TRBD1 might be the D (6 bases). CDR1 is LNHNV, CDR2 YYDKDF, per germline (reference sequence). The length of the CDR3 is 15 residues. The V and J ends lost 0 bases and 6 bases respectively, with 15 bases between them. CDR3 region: CATSRDTSPGAEQYF. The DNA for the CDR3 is TGTGCCACCAGCAGAGATACGTCCCCAGGGGCCGAGCAGTACTTC.

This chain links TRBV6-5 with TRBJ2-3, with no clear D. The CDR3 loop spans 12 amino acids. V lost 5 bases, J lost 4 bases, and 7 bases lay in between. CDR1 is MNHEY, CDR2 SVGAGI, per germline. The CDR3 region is CASSPTSDTQYF. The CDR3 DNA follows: TGTGCCAGCAGTCCAACCTCAGATACGCAGTATTTT.

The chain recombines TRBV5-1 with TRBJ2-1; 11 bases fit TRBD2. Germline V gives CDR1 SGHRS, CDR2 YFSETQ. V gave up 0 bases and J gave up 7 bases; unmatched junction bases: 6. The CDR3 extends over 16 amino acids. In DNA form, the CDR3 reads TGCGCCAGCAGCTTGGTGGCGGGACTAGCGGCAAATGAGCAGTTCTTC. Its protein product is CASSLVAGLAANEQFF. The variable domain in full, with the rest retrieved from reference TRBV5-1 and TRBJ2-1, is KAGVTQTPRYLIKTRGQQVTLSCSPISGHRSVSWYQQTPGQGLQFLFEYFSETQRNKGNFPGRFSGRQFSNSRSEMNVSTLELGDSALYLCASSLVAGLAANEQFFGPGTRLTVL.

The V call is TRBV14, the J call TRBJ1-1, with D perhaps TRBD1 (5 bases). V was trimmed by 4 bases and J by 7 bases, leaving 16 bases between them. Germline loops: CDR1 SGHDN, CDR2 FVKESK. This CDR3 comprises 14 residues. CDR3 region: CASSRRGGGIEAFF. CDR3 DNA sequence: TGTGCCAGCAGCCGCCGGGGGGGAGGAATTGAAGCTTTCTTT.

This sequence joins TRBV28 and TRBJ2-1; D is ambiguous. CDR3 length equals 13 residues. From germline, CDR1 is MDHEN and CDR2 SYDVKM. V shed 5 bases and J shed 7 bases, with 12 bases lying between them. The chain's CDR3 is CASSAPLGNEQFF. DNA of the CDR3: TGTGCCAGCAGTGCGCCCCTGGGGAATGAGCAGTTCTTC.

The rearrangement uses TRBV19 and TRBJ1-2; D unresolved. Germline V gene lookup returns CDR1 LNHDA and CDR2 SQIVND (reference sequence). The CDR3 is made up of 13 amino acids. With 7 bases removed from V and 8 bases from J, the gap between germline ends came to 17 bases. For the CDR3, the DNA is TGTGCCAGTACCAGCCTTGGAGTGGGAGGCTACACCTTC. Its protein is CASTSLGVGGYTF. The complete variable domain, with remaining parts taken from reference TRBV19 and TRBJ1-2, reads DGGITQSPKYLFRKEGQNVTLSCEQNLNHDAMYWYRQDPGQGLRLIYYSQIVNDFQKGDIAEGYSVSREKKESFPLTVTSAQKNPTAFYLCASTSLGVGGYTFGSGTRLTVV.

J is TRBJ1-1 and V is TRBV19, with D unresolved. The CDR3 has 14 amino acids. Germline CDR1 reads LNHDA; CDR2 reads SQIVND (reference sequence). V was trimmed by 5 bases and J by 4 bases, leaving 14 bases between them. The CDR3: CASSAPWKGTEAFF. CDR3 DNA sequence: TGTGCCAGTAGTGCGCCCTGGAAGGGCACTGAAGCTTTCTTT.

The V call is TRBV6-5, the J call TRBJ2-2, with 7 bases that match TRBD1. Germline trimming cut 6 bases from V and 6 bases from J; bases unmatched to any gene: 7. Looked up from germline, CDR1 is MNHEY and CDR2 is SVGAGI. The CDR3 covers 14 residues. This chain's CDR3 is CASRKLGTAGELFF. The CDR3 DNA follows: TGTGCCAGCAGAAAACTAGGGACAGCCGGGGAGCTGTTTTTT.

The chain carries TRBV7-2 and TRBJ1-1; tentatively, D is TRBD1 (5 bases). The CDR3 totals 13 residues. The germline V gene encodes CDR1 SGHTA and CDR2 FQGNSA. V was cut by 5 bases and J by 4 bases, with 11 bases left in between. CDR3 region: CASSPPGGTEAFF. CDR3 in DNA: TGTGCCAGCAGCCCCCCGGGGGGCACTGAAGCTTTCTTT. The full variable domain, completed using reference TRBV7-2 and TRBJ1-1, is GAGVSQSPSNKVTEKGKDVELRCDPISGHTALYWYRQSLGQGLEFLIYFQGNSAPDKSGLPSDRFSAERTGGSVSTLTIQRTQQEDSAVYLCASSPPGGTEAFFGQGTRLTVV.

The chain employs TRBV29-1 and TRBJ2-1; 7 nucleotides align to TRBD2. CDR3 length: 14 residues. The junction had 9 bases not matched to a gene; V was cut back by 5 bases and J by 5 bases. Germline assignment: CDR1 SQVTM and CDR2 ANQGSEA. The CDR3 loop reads CSVQSGILNNEQFF. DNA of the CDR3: TGCAGCGTTCAAAGCGGGATTTTGAACAATGAGCAGTTCTTC.

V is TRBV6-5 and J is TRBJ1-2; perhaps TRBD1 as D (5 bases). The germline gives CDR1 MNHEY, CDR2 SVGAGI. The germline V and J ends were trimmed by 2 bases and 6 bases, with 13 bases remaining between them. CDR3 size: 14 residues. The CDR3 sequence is CASSYNGRGHGYTF. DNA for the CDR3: TGTGCCAGCAGTTACAATGGGCGGGGCCATGGCTACACCTTC.

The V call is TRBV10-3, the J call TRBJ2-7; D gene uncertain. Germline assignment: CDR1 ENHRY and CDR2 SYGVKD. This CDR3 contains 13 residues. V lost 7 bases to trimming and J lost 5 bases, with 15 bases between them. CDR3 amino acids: CAINPGGGDEQYF. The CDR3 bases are TGTGCCATCAATCCGGGCGGCGGTGACGAGCAGTACTTC.

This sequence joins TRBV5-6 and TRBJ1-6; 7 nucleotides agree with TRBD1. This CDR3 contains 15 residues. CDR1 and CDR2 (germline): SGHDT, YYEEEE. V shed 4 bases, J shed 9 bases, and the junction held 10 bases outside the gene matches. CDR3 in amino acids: CASSVNEGAASPLHF. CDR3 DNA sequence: TGTGCCAGCAGCGTAAATGAGGGGGCTGCTTCACCCCTCCACTTT.

CDR3 residues: CASSRGQTNHEQYF. The CDR3 DNA is TGTGCCAGCAGCCGGGGACAGACAAACCACGAGCAGTACTTC. The chain carries TRBV28 and TRBJ2-7; 7 bases map to TRBD1. This CDR3 has 14 residues. J was trimmed by 5 bases and V by 6 bases; bases with no gene match: 10. CDR1 is MDHEN and CDR2 is SYDVKM in the germline V gene.

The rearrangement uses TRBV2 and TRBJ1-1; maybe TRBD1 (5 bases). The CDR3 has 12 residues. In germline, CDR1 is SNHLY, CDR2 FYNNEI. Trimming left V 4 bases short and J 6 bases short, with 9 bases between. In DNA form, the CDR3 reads TGTGCCAGCAGTGCAGGGCTTCCTGAAGCTTTCTTT. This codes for CASSAGLPEAFF. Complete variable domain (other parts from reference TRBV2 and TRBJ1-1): EPEVTQTPSHQVTQMGQEVILRCVPISNHLYFYWYRQILGQKVEFLVSFYNNEISEKSEIFDDQFSVERPDGSNFTLKIRSTKLEDSAMYFCASSAGLPEAFFGQGTRLTVV.

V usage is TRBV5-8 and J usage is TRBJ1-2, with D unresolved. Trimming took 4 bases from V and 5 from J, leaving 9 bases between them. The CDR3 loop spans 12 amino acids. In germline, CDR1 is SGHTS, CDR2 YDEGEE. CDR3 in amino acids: CASSTTVYGYTF. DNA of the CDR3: TGTGCCAGCAGCACGACGGTATATGGCTACACCTTC.

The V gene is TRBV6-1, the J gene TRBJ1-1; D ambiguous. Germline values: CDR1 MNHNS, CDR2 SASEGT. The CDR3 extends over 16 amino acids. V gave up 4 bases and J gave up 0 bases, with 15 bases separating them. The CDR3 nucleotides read TGTGCCAGCAGTGCGGCCAGGAGCATAATGAACACTGAAGCTTTCTTT. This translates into CASSAARSIMNTEAFF.